This record covers a single T cell receptor beta chain. Its antigen is as yet unknown. These data come from a study of cytomegalovirus exposure and HLA in healthy donors. Vbeta (60) and Jbeta (13) primers were used in the PCR. The protocol was immunoSEQ multiplex PCR, while the TCRdb copy is restricted to in-frame clones and leaves out a portion. The sample shows approximately 240,000 clones, about four fifths of them seen only once. Study-wide findings and caveats: Excluded: some indistinguishable V segments such as TRBV6-2 and TRBV6-3. Later analysis demonstrated an association between a missense DCLRE1C variant and TCR beta V- and J-gene trimming. Specificity for CMV antigens was confirmed in vitro for three of the CMV-associated chains. Associated with HLA alleles at 0.05 false discovery rate in a later analysis were 16,951 TCR beta sequences.

With V trimmed by 1 base and J by 3 bases, 6 bases remained unmatched. This CDR3 is built from 18 residues. Germline assignment: CDR1 MGHDK and CDR2 SYGVNS. The chain uses TRBV25-1 and TRBJ2-2, with 12 bases fitting TRBD1. The clonotype originates from a woman aged 35 to 49 in good health and CMV-seropositive. The sequencing input was PBMCs. The CDR3, as DNA: TGTGCCAGCAGTGAATGGGACAGGGGGCATGGAGACACCGGGGAGCTGTTTTTT. It translates to CASSEWDRGHGDTGELFF.